Shown below are 22 T cell receptor beta chains from a single sample sequenced in a study of glioma-infiltrating T cells. Using RNA template, CDR3s of TCR alpha and beta were amplified with iRepertoire arm-PCR. TCRdb independently ran MiXCR on the multiplex PCR reads; one entry per CDR3 protein. This sample carries a few hundred thousand distinct CDR3 sequences, roughly two fifths of them seen once, and the ten largest clones take 12%. The sample consisted of glioma tissue, nonneoplastic brain tissue, or PBMCs (not recorded which). These receptors were obtained from a human donor with low-grade glioma or glioblastoma, undergoing nonglioma brain surgery, or in good health (not recorded which).

The V call is TRBV7-2, the J call TRBJ2-7, with TRBD2 identical over 9 bases. V gave up 5 bases and J gave up 3 bases; unmatched junction bases: 5. Germline V gene data show CDR1 as SGHTA and CDR2 as FQGNSA. CDR3 length equals 14 residues. The CDR3 here is CASSPASGIYEQYF. DNA of the CDR3: TGTGCCAGCAGCCCAGCTAGCGGGATCTACGAGCAGTACTTC.

Here the CDR3 DNA reads TGTGCCAGCAGTCCGGCGGGGCAGAATCAGCCCCAGCATTTT. Amino acids: CASSPAGQNQPQHF. V is TRBV9 and J is TRBJ1-5, with a tentative D call TRBD1 (5 bases). Germline loops: CDR1 SGDLS, CDR2 YYNGEE. The CDR3 spans 14 residues. The V end lost 5 bases, the J end lost 4 bases, and 13 bases lay between the germline ends.

The chain employs TRBV20-1 and TRBJ2-1; TRBD1 agrees at 10 bases. The CDR3 is made up of 13 amino acids. Germline V gene sequence: CDR1 DFQATT, CDR2 SNEGSKA (reference sequence). V lost 5 bases to trimming and J lost 5 bases; unmatched junction nucleotides: 3. The CDR3 here is CSALDRGNNEQFF. CDR3 bases: TGCAGTGCTCTGGACAGGGGGAACAATGAGCAGTTCTTC.

The chain uses TRBV28 and TRBJ2-3, with TRBD2 as a possible D gene (6 bases). The germline V and J ends were trimmed by 2 bases and 2 bases, with 17 bases remaining between them. Germline assignment: CDR1 MDHEN and CDR2 SYDVKM. The CDR3 sequence is 17 residues long. The CDR3 nucleotides are TGTGCCAGCAGTTTAAACCGGTGGGGAGGAAACACAGATACGCAGTATTTT. Translating gives CASSLNRWGGNTDTQYF.

J is TRBJ1-2 and V is TRBV28, with 8 nucleotides matching TRBD1. Trimming took 3 bases from V and 4 from J; bases not matched to a gene: 7. The length of the CDR3 is 15 residues. In germline, CDR1 is MDHEN, CDR2 SYDVKM. The CDR3 DNA follows: TGTGCCAGCAGTTTTCCGGGACAGGCCCCCTATGGCTACACCTTC. Protein: CASSFPGQAPYGYTF.

The table lists this clonotype with a few counts. The chain couples TRBV7-9 to TRBJ1-5, with 12 bases matching TRBD1. V lost 5 bases to trimming and J lost 4 bases; unmatched junction nucleotides: 6. This CDR3 has 16 residues. Germline loops: CDR1 SEHNR, CDR2 FQNEAQ (reference sequence). CDR3 DNA: TGTGCCAGCAGCGGTGGGGGACAGGGGGCGAATCAGCCCCAGCATTTT. It translates to CASSGGGQGANQPQHF.

In the case of this clonotype: A much larger clone differs by one base, so this may be a read error. The chain combines TRBV6-5 with TRBJ2-7; the D is unclear. Trimming took 7 bases from V and 7 from J, leaving 20 bases between them. Germline CDR1 and CDR2: MNHEY and SVGAGI. This CDR3 has 14 residues. CDR3 in DNA: TGTGCCAGCACATGGGGTTTAGGAAAAGCTGAGCAGTACTTC. Residues: CASTWGLGKAEQYF.

The gene calls are TRBV19 and TRBJ2-1, with D possibly being TRBD1 (6 bases). Germline V gene lookup returns CDR1 LNHDA and CDR2 SQIVND (reference sequence). The CDR3 consists of 14 residues. Trimming removed 3 bases at V and 6 bases at J, with 12 bases between. In DNA form, the CDR3 reads TGTGCCAGTAGTATTCAGGGGATAAGCAATGAGCAGTTCTTC. It translates to CASSIQGISNEQFF.

This clonotype has just a few counts. V is TRBV4-1 and J is TRBJ2-1; 8 nucleotides agree with TRBD2. CDR3 length: 15 residues. The germline gives CDR1 MGHRA, CDR2 YSYEKL. Trimming removed 2 bases from V and 9 bases from J; junction bases left unmatched: 9. The DNA of the CDR3 is TGCGCCAGCAGCCAATTCGGAGTAGCGGGACGTGAGCAGTTCTTC. It translates to CASSQFGVAGREQFF.

This clonotype occurred a few times. This chain uses TRBV11-2 with TRBJ2-3; TRBD2 might be the D (6 bases). The CDR3 totals 15 residues. V dropped 5 bases and J dropped 1 base, with 13 bases sitting between them. From germline, CDR1 is SGHAT and CDR2 FQNNGV. The CDR3 coding sequence is TGTGCCAGCAGCCGCGGGATCCCCGGCACAGATACGCAGTATTTT. This encodes CASSRGIPGTDTQYF.

The chain links TRBV7-2 to TRBJ2-5; D unresolved. The CDR3 extends over 13 amino acids. The germline gives CDR1 SGHTA, CDR2 FQGNSA. The V gene lost 1 base and the J gene lost 5 bases, with 8 bases spanning the gap. DNA for the CDR3: TGTGCCAGCAGCTTAGAAGTGGTCGAGACCCAGTACTTC. Translation gives CASSLEVVETQYF.

The chain joins TRBV7-2 to TRBJ1-1; D is unresolved. Trimming took off 3 bases at V and 11 bases at J, with 13 bases between the two ends. CDR3 length equals 12 residues. Germline CDR1 and CDR2: SGHTA and FQGNSA. CDR3 nucleotides: TGTGCCAGCAGCTTTCACTCCATGGCGGCTTTCTTT. Encoded protein: CASSFHSMAAFF.

This chain joins TRBV3-1 and TRBJ2-1; D is possibly TRBD2 (6 bases). V lost 0 bases to trimming and J lost 6 bases, with 12 bases between them. The CDR3 loop spans 15 amino acids. Germline V gives CDR1 LGHDT, CDR2 YNNKEL (reference sequence). The chain's CDR3 is CASSQDWGDGNEQFF. CDR3 sequence (DNA): TGTGCCAGCAGCCAAGATTGGGGGGACGGCAATGAGCAGTTCTTC.

The J gene is TRBJ2-3, the V gene TRBV28, with 9 bases aligning to TRBD2. CDR1 and CDR2 from the germline V gene are MDHEN and SYDVKM. The CDR3 loop spans 16 amino acids. V shed 6 bases and J 3 bases; nucleotides not matched to a gene: 10. CDR3 sequence: CASSPRLREGTDTQYF. The CDR3, as DNA: TGTGCCAGCAGCCCGCGCCTGCGGGAGGGGACAGATACGCAGTATTTT.

Concerning this clonotype itself: The junction differs from germline at one of its ends, possibly a read error. V gene TRBV7-6 combines with J gene TRBJ1-5; 8 bases agree with TRBD1. The CDR3 runs to 15 residues. Germline V gene sequence: CDR1 SGHVS, CDR2 FNYEAQ. Here the CDR3 reads CASSLDRDLKKPQHF. CDR3 nucleotide sequence: TGTGCTAGCAGCTTGGACAGGGATCTAAAAAAGCCCCAGCATTTT.

This clonotype has ten or more counts. The chain has TRBV28 and TRBJ2-1, with D possibly being TRBD1 or TRBD2 (5 bases each). The CDR3 has 12 residues. Germline V CDR1 and CDR2: MDHEN, SYDVKM. Deletions cut 3 bases from V and 9 bases from J, with 9 bases between. The CDR3 region is CASSFGGLEQFF. CDR3 nucleotide sequence: TGTGCCAGCAGTTTTGGGGGTCTTGAGCAGTTCTTC.

This sequence joins TRBV7-2 and TRBJ2-7; TRBD2 matches 9 bases. The length of the CDR3 is 14 residues. Germline-derived CDR1 and CDR2 are SGHTA and FQGNSA. V gave up 3 bases and J gave up 4 bases; unmatched junction bases: 4. The CDR3: CASSLRTSVYEQYF. As DNA, the CDR3 is TGTGCCAGCAGCTTGCGGACTAGCGTTTACGAGCAGTACTTC.

This clonotype was detected many times. The chain links TRBV28 to TRBJ1-5; no reliable D call. The germline gives CDR1 MDHEN, CDR2 SYDVKM. Trimming shortened V by 4 bases and J by 3 bases, and 13 bases separated the two germline ends. The CDR3 has 15 amino acids. The CDR3 reads CASSSLWRTNQPQHF. The DNA for the CDR3 is TGTGCCAGCAGTTCCCTCTGGCGTACCAATCAGCCCCAGCATTTT.

This clonotype was counted ten times or more. The genes are TRBV2 and TRBJ2-7; tentatively, D is TRBD2 (5 bases). V was trimmed by 3 bases and J by 5 bases, leaving 17 bases between them. Germline assignment: CDR1 SNHLY and CDR2 FYNNEI. The CDR3 length is 15 residues. CDR3 loop: CASSDPPRVSDEQYF. DNA for the CDR3: TGTGCCAGCAGTGACCCCCCCCGGGTTAGCGACGAGCAGTACTTC. The variable domain in full, with the rest retrieved from reference TRBV2 and TRBJ2-7, is EPEVTQTPSHQVTQMGQEVILRCVPISNHLYFYWYRQILGQKVEFLVSFYNNEISEKSEIFDDQFSVERPDGSNFTLKIRSTKLEDSAMYFCASSDPPRVSDEQYFGPGTRLTVT.

V and J are TRBV12-3 or TRBV12-4 and TRBJ1-6, with D uncertain. CDR3 length: 15 amino acids. With 3 bases removed from V and 5 bases from J, the gap between germline ends came to 11 bases. The CDR3 DNA is TGTGCCAGCAGTTTGAGAGCCAGCAATAATTCACCCCTCCACTTT. Translating it yields CASSLRASNNSPLHF.

The chain is built from TRBV20-1 and TRBJ2-7; D is perhaps TRBD2 (6 bases). Trimming removed 3 bases at V and 7 bases at J, with 19 bases between. CDR1 and CDR2 from the germline V gene are DFQATT and SNEGSKA (reference sequence). The CDR3 covers 14 residues. CDR3 region: CSARGRRGLGEQYF. The CDR3 region has the DNA TGCAGTGCTAGGGGTAGGCGGGGCCTAGGAGAGCAGTACTTC.

This clonotype occurred many times. The rearrangement links TRBV6-1 to TRBJ2-1; 9 bases are shared with TRBD2. The germline V gene has CDR1 MNHNS and CDR2 SASEGT. CDR3 length equals 14 residues. Unmatched junction bases numbered 9, after V lost 8 bases and J lost 7 bases. Here the CDR3 reads CASGREGRQNEQFF. CDR3 in DNA: TGTGCCAGCGGGCGGGAGGGCCGGCAGAATGAGCAGTTCTTC.